This entry describes one T cell receptor beta chain. The antigen remains undetermined. The record originates from a study of tumor-infiltrating lymphocytes in primary liver carcinoma. Study summary: Subjects presented with primary liver carcinoma managed by surgical resection. Points from the study as a whole: Blood fell significantly below tumors in its top-250-clone fraction (p = 0.039).

From roughly 470 ng total RNA, TCR beta cDNA was generated with a primer in the constant region. Investigators got TCR beta libraries out of three nested multiplex PCR rounds, done with slightly modified ARM-PCR. A C-beta reverse primer and TRBV1-TRBV30 forward primers served in each of the first two PCR rounds, at approximately 10 cycles apiece. TCRdb passed the multiplex PCR reads through MiXCR, listing each CDR3 protein once. Of about 200,000 distinct CDR3 sequences detected, around three fifths appear once; the ten largest clones hold around 7.1%. Germline DNA was also extracted, while the blood RNA originated from unsorted whole blood. Before surgery, 3.5 to 4.5 milliliters of EDTA blood were taken. The CDR3 contains 17 residues. Germline CDR1 MGHRA, CDR2 YSYEKL. The germline V and J ends were trimmed by 2 bases and 7 bases, with 21 bases remaining between them.

Sequenced: peripheral blood. This chain joins TRBV4-1 and TRBJ2-1; the D call may be TRBD1 or TRBD2 (6 bases each). This receptor was identified in a woman aged 55-75 years with primary liver carcinoma and hepatitis B virus infection. DNA for the CDR3: TGCGCCAGCAGCCAAAATAGGAGGGGGATTGGGGGTAATGAGCAGTTCTTC. Translating gives CASSQNRRGIGGNEQFF.